Listed below are T cell receptor beta chains from one sample, sequenced in a study of cytomegalovirus exposure and HLA in healthy donors. Clones were read by immunoSEQ multiplex PCR, and TCRdb kept only the in-frame ones, dropping some. The table records about 130,000 clones, roughly 84% of them present only once. The source material was PBMCs. The receptors were gathered from a girl under 10 years old in good health and CMV-seronegative. CDR3s include the opening cysteine and the closing phenylalanine or tryptophan.

TRBV30	NA	CAWSVKPRNYEQYF
TRBV13	TRBJ1-3	CASSPRQLSGNTIYF
TRBV6-6	TRBJ2-7	CASSWREERTDEQYF
TRBV13	TRBJ1-1	CASGGQGFTEAFF
TRBV10-3	TRBJ2-7	CAIGGTSGLEQYF
TRBV15	TRBJ1-4	CATSRGQAREKLFF
TRBV5-5	TRBJ1-2	CASSLRSGNGGYTF
TRBV27	TRBJ1-5	CASSLSRDQPQHF
TRBV5-1	TRBJ1-3	CASSTGAGAFSGNTIYF
TRBV7-6	TRBJ2-5	CASSLEGGNRNQETQYF
TRBV19	TRBJ1-1	CASSIGTGFTEAFF